In this sample, the clone carrying this T cell receptor (beta chain) turned up once. The source of the sample is a study of blood T cell repertoires in COVID-19. Study overall: Researchers got acute and convalescent COVID-19 samples from the United States, Italy and Spain. PBMCs, B-cell-depleted T cells, or T cells were the source of the cDNA or gDNA that made up the material.

This CDR3 is 13 amino acids long. V lost 4 bases, J lost 2 bases, and 9 bases lay in between. Germline CDR1 and CDR2: SGHNT and YYREEE (reference sequence). As originally analysed: For nucleated cells, counts were estimated from reference gene primer amplification. Sequencing was performed with immunoSEQ multiplex PCR; in TCRdb, only in-frame clones are kept and a portion is missing. The DNA gave D and trimming, while V, J and clone size come from that table. The sample includes fewer than 20,000 clones, approximately 80% of them seen just once. The rearrangement uses TRBV5-4 and TRBJ1-2, with D possibly being TRBD1 (6 bases). Sequencing input: peripheral blood. The source is a woman aged 70-85 years with active COVID-19. The CDR3 spells CASSGDRNYGYTF. The CDR3 DNA reads TGTGCCAGCAGCGGTGACAGGAACTATGGCTACACCTTC.